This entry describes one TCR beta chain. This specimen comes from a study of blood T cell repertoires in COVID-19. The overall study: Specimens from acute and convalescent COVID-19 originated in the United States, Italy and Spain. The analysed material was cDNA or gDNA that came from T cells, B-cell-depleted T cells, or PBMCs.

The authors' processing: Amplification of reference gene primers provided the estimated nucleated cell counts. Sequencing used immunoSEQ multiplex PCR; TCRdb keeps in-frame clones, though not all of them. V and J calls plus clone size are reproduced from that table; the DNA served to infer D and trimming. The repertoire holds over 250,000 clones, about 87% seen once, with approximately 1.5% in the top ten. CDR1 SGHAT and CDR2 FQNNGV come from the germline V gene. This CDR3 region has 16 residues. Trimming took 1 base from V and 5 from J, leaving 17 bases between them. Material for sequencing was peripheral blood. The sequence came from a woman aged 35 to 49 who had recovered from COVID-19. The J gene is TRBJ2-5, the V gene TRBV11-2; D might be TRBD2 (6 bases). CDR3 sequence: CASSLGADYRGETQYF. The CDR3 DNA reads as TGTGCCAGCAGCTTAGGGGCGGACTATAGAGGGGAGACCCAGTACTTC.